What follows describes a single TCR beta chain. This clone appeared once. Its recognized antigen is unknown. No base-level quality is on record; no much larger clone is a single base apart. This record belongs to a study of control samples from healthy donors and cancer patients (dated by TCRdb to the early 2020s). The method behind the library was the immunoSEQ multiplex PCR assay. The table was pulled from immuneACCESS by TCRdb, which kept in-frame rearrangements only. Such tables lose some clones; where checked, under half of the loss comes from unresolved V genes, and the rest has no known cause. The sample has about 130,000 clones on record, around 90% of them singletons. The ten largest clonotypes hold 5.5% to 7% of the sample. This clonotype was sampled from a young man in good health. The source material was blood.

At the DNA level, the sequence is TGTGCCAGCTCACTTGGGACAGGCGGAGATGAAAAACTGTTTTTT. Its protein product is CASSLGTGGDEKLFF. This chain joins TRBV18 to TRBJ1-4, and TRBD1 matches 8 of the central bases. The CDR3 numbers 15 residues from cysteine through phenylalanine. The kept DNA is CDR3 alone, 45 bases in frame from the first base. According to the germline V gene, CDR1 reads KGHSH and CDR2 reads LQKENI. Trimming takes 4 bases off V and 6 bases off J; junction bases not matched to a gene: 7. The variable domain in full, with residues beyond the CDR3 obtained from the reference TRBV18 and TRBJ1-4 genes, is NAGVMQNPRHLVRRRGQEARLRCSPMKGHSHVYWYRQLPEEGLKFMVYLQKENIIDESGMPKERFSAEFPKEGPSILRIQQVVRGDSAAYFCASSLGTGGDEKLFFGSGTQLSVL.